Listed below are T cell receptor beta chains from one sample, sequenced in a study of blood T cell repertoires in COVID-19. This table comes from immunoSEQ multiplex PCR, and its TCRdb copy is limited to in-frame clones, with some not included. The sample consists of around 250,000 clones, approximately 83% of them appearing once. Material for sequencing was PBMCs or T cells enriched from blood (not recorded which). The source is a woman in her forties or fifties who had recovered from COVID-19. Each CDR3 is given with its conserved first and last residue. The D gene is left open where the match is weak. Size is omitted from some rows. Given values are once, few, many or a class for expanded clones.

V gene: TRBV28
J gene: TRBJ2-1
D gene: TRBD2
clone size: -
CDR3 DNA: TGTGCCAGCAGCCCCCGGGACTACCCCTACAATGAGCAGTTCTTC
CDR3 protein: CASSPRDYPYNEQFF

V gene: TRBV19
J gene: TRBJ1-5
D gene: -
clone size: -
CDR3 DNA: TGTGCCACGAGGGGGGGTAATCAGCCCCAGCATTTT
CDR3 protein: CATRGGNQPQHF

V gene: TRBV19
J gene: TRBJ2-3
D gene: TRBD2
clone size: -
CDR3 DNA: TGTGCCAGTAGTAGAAGACTAGCTAGCACAGATACGCAGTATTTT
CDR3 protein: CASSRRLASTDTQYF

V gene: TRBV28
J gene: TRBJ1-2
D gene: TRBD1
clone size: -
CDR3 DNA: TGTGCCAGCAGCATGACAGGGGGAGACCCTAACTATGGCTACACCTTC
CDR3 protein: CASSMTGGDPNYGYTF

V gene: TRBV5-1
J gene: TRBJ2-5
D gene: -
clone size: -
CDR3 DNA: TGCGCCAGCAGCTTGCAGGGCCAAGAGACCCAGTACTTC
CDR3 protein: CASSLQGQETQYF

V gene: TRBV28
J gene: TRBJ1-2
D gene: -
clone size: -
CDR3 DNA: TGTGCCAGCATCTCTCAGGATAACTATGGCTACACCTTC
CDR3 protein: CASISQDNYGYTF

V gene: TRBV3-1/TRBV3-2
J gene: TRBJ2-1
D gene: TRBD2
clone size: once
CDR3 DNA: TGTGCCAGCAGCTACCAGATGACTAGCGGGCCCTACAATGAGCAGTTCTTC
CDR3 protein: CASSYQMTSGPYNEQFF

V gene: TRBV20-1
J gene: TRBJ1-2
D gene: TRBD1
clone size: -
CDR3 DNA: TGCAGTGCTAGTAAGACAGGGGGCGGCTACACCTTC
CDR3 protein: CSASKTGGGYTF

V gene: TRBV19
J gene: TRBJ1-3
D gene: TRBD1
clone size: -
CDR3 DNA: TGTGCCAGTACCAATTACAGGGGGCCTGGAAACACCATATATTTT
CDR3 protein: CASTNYRGPGNTIYF

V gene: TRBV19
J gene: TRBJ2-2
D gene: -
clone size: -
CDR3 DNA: TGTGCCAGTAGTTACTTTCCCGGGGAGCTGTTTTTT
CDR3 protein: CASSYFPGELFF

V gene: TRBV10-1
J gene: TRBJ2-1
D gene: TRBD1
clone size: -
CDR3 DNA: TGCGCCAGCAGGGCCGATCAGGGGGCCCCCCCCCGGGATGAGCAGTTCTTC
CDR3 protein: CASRADQGAPPRDEQFF

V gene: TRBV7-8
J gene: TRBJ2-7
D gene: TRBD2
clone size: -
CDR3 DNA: TGTGCCAGCAGCGGGGGACTAAACCTCTACGAGCAGTACTTC
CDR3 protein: CASSGGLNLYEQYF

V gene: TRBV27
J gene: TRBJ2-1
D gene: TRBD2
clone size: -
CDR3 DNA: TGTGCCAGCAGCCCTAGGACTAGCTCCCGCGGTGAGCAGTTCTTC
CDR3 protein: CASSPRTSSRGEQFF

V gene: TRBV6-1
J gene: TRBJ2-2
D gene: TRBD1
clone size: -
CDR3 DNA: TGTGCCAGCAGTGCCCTCTCGACAGGGGGCTGGACCGGGGAGCTGTTTTTT
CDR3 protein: CASSALSTGGWTGELFF

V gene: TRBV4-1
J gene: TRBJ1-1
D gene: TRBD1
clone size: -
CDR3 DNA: TGCGCCAGCAGCCTGACAGGGGTGAACACTGAAGCTTTCTTT
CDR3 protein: CASSLTGVNTEAFF

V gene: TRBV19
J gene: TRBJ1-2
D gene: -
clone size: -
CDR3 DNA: TGTGCCAGTAGTAAGGACATGTTCATATATGGCTACACCTTC
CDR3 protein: CASSKDMFIYGYTF

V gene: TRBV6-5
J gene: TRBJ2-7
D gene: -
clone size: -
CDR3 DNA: TGTGCCAGCGACTTGTCGAAAGGACAGATGTACGAGCAGTACTTC
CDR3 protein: CASDLSKGQMYEQYF

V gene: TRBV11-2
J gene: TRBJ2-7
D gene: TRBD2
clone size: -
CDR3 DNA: TGTGCCAGCAGCTTAGAACTAGCGGGAGACGCCTACGAGCAGTACTTC
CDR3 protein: CASSLELAGDAYEQYF

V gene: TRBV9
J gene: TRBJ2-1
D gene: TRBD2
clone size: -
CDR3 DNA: TGTGCCAGCAGCGTTTTTAGCGGGACCTTCTACAATGAGCAGTTCTTC
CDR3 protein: CASSVFSGTFYNEQFF

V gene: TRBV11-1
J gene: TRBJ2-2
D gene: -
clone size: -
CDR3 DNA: TGTGCCAGCAGCTTAGGCTGGGGCGCGAACACCGGGGAGCTGTTTTTT
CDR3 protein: CASSLGWGANTGELFF

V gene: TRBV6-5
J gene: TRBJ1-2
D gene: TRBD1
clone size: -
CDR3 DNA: TGTGCCAGTTCCCCAACCCGAGACAGGGGATACACCTTC
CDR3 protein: CASSPTRDRGYTF

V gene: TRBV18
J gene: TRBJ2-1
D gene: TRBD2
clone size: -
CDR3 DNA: TGTGCCAGCTCACCTTTAGCGGGAGACGATGAGCAGTTCTTC
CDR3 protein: CASSPLAGDDEQFF

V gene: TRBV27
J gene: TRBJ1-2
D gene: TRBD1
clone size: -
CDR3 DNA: TGTGCCGCGGGTCGTATCCCAGGACAGGGCTCAGACTATGGCTACACCTTC
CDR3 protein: CAAGRIPGQGSDYGYTF

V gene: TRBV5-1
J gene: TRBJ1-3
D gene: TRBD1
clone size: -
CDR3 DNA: TGCGCCAGCAGCTCGGGACAGGGAAACACCATATATTTT
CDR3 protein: CASSSGQGNTIYF

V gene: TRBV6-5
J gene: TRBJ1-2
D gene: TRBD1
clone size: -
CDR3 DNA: TGTGCCAGCAGTTCAATTCGGGGGACAGGGAGTCGAGGCTACACCTTC
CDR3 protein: CASSSIRGTGSRGYTF

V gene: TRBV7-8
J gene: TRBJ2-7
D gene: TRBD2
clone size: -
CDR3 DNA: TGTGCCAGCAGCTTAAGGGAGGGTCTGTCGCCCTACGAGCAGTACTTC
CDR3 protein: CASSLREGLSPYEQYF

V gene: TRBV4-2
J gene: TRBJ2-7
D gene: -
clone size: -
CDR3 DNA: TGTGCCAGCAGCCAAGGACAGGAAGGTGACTACGAGCAGTACTTC
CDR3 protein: CASSQGQEGDYEQYF

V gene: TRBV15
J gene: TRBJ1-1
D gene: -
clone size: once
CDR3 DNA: TGTGCCACCAGCAGCTTAAGTAGGAACACTGAAGCTTTCTTT
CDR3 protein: CATSSLSRNTEAFF

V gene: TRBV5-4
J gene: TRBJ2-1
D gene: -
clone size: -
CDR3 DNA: TGTGCCAGCAGCGTAGATAGCATCAGGCAGTTCTTC
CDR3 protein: CASSVDSIRQFF

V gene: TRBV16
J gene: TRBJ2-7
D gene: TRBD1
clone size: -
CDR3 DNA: TGTGCCAGCAGCCGACCGAGGGACAGGGAGACCTACGAGCAGTACTTC
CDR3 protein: CASSRPRDRETYEQYF

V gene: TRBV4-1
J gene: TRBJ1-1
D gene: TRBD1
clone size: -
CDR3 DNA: TGCGCCAGCAGCTCCCGGAGTAGAGACAGGGGCTACACTGAAGCTTTCTTT
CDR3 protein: CASSSRSRDRGYTEAFF

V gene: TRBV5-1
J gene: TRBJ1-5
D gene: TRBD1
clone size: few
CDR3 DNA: TGCGCCAGCAGCTTGGCCGGGACAGCTAATCAGCCCCAGCATTTT
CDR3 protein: CASSLAGTANQPQHF

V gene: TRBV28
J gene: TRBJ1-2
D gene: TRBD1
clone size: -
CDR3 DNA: TGTGCCAGCAGTTTGGACAGGGGAACTGGCTACACCTTC
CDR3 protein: CASSLDRGTGYTF

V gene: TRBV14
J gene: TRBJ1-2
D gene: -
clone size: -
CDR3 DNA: TGTGCCAGCAGCCAACACCTTATGGTAGAAGGGGAGGATTATGGCTACACCTTC
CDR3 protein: CASSQHLMVEGEDYGYTF

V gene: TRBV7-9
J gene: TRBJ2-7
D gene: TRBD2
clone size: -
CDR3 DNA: TGTGCCAGCAGCTGGGGCGGGAGCTCCTACGAGCAGTACTTC
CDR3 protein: CASSWGGSSYEQYF

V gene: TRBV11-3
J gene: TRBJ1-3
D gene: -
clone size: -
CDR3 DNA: TGTGCCAGCAGCTTAGTCCGGTTTCCCCCGTTCTCTGGAAACACCATATATTTT
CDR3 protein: CASSLVRFPPFSGNTIYF

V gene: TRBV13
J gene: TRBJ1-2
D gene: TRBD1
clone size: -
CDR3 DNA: TGTGCCAGCAGCTTCGATGGGACAGGGATTAACTATGGCTACACCTTC
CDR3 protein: CASSFDGTGINYGYTF

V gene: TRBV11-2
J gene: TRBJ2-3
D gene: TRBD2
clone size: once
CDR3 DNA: TGTGCCAGCAGCCCCCTCCCAGCGGGAGGGTCAGATACGCAGTATTTT
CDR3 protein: CASSPLPAGGSDTQYF

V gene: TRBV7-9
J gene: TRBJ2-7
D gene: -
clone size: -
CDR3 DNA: TGTGCCAGCAGCTTAGTAAGGGGAGGCTCCTACGAGCAGTACTTC
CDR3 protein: CASSLVRGGSYEQYF

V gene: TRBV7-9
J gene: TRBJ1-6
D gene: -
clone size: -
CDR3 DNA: TGTGCCAGCAGCTACTACCTGAGCTCCTATAATTCACCCCTCCACTTT
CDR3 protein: CASSYYLSSYNSPLHF

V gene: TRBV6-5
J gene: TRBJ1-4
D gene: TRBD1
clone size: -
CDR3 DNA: TGTGCCAGCAGTTCGACAGGGACTAATGAAAAACTGTTTTTT
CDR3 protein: CASSSTGTNEKLFF

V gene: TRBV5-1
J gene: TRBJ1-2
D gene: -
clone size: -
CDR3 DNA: TGCGCCAGCAGCTGGGCGGGGGCGGATGGCTACACCTTC
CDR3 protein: CASSWAGADGYTF

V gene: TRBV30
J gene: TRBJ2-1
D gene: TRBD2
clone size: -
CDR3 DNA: TGTGCCTGGAGTCGAGCGCGGGGACTAGCGGGAGGGCCCCCCCTGATTGGGCAGTTCTTC
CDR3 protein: CAWSRARGLAGGPPLIGQFF

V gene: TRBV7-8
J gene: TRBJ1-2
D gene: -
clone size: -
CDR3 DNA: TGTGCCAGCAGCTTAGATGGGGGGGATGGCTACACCTTC
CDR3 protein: CASSLDGGDGYTF

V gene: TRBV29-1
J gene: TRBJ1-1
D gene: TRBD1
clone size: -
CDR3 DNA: TGCAGCGTCCCCGGACAGGGGGCGCGGAGTGAAGCTTTCTTT
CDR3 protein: CSVPGQGARSEAFF

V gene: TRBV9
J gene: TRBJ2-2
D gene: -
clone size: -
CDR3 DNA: TGTGCCAGCAGCGCCGGTAGCGTGGCCACCGGGGAGCTGTTTTTT
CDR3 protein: CASSAGSVATGELFF

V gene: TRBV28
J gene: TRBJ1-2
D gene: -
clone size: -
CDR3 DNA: TGTGCCAGCAGTTCGGGATATAACTATGGCTACACCTTC
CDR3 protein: CASSSGYNYGYTF

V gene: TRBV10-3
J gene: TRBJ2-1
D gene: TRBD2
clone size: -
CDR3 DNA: TGTGCCATCAGTGAGTTGTCTAGCGGGATAGGTGAGCAGTTCTTC
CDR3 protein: CAISELSSGIGEQFF

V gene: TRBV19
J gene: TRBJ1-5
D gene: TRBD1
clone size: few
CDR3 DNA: TGTGCCAGTAGTTCATCCGGGACAGCAAGTTATCAGCCCCAGCATTTT
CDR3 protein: CASSSSGTASYQPQHF

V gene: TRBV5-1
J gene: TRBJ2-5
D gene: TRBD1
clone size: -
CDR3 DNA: TGCGCCAGCAGCTTGACAGGGGGCCAAGAGACCCAGTACTTC
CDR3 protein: CASSLTGGQETQYF

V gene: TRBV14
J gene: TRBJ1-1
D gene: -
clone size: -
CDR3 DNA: TGTGCCAGCAGCCAAAACAGTTACACTGAAGCTTTCTTT
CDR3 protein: CASSQNSYTEAFF

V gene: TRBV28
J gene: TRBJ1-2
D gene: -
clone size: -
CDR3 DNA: TGTGCCAGCAGTGGCCCAGGGAAGGGCTACACCTTC
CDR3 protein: CASSGPGKGYTF

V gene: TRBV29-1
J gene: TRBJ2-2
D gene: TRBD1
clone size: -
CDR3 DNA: TGCAGCGTCGCTGGGACAGGGGTTGACACCGGGGAGCTGTTTTTT
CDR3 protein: CSVAGTGVDTGELFF

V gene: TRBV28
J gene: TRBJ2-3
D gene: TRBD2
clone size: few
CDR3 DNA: TGTGCCAGCAGCCCTAGCGGGGCACCTAGCACAGATACGCAGTATTTT
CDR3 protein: CASSPSGAPSTDTQYF

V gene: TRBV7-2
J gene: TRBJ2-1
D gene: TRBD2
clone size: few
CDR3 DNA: TGTGCCAGCAGCCGGACTAGCGGGAGTGGTAAAAATGAGCAGTTCTTC
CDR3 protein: CASSRTSGSGKNEQFF

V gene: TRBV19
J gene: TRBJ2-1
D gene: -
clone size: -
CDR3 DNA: TGTGCCAGTAGTGGGGGAGGCGGAGCGACATCGTTCTTC
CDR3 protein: CASSGGGGATSFF

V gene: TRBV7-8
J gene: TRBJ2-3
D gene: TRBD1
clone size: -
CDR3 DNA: TGTGCCAGCAGCTCGGACAGGGGGCGCTGGGATACGCAGTATTTT
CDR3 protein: CASSSDRGRWDTQYF

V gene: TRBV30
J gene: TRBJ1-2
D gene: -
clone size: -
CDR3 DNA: TGTGCCTGGAGTACAAGGACAGCTAACTATGGCTACACCTTC
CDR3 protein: CAWSTRTANYGYTF

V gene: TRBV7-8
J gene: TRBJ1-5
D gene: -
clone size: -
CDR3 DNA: TGTGCCAGCAGCCCCCGATCCTTTGACAGTGGGGCGTCGGTCAATCAGCCCCAGCATTTT
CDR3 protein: CASSPRSFDSGASVNQPQHF

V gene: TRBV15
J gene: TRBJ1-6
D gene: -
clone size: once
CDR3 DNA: TGTGCCACCAGCTTGTCCAGGGTTACTTCACCCCTCCACTTT
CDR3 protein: CATSLSRVTSPLHF